This is a list of T cell receptor beta chains from one sample in a study of blood T cell repertoires in COVID-19. Data came from immunoSEQ multiplex PCR; TCRdb stores just in-frame clones and leaves some out. The sample records under 200,000 clones, approximately 90% being singletons. The specimen sequenced was peripheral blood. These receptors were obtained from a man between 45 and 60 years old with acute or convalescent COVID-19. CDR3s include the opening cysteine and the closing phenylalanine or tryptophan. Each record gives: J gene, V gene, D gene, clone size, CDR3 protein, CDR3 DNA. D genes are given only for firm matches. Clone sizes are given selectively: once, few, many, or a class where the clone is expanded.

>TRBJ1-2|TRBV28|TRBD1|NA
CASRLTQGSDGYTF
TGTGCCAGCAGACTAACACAGGGGTCGGATGGCTACACCTTC
>TRBJ1-3|TRBV19|NA|NA
CASSNYGVFSGNTIYF
TGTGCCAGTAGTAACTACGGCGTTTTCTCTGGAAACACCATATATTTT
>TRBJ1-3|TRBV9|NA|NA
CASSVDQYSGNTIYF
TGTGCCAGCAGCGTAGATCAGTACTCTGGAAACACCATATATTTT
>TRBJ1-5|TRBV10-3|NA|NA
CAIRAETGNQPQHF
TGTGCCATCAGGGCCGAGACGGGAAATCAGCCCCAGCATTTT
>TRBJ1-3|TRBV5-6|NA|NA
CASRVGSGNTIYF
TGTGCCAGCCGGGTCGGCTCTGGAAACACCATATATTTT
>TRBJ2-7|TRBV19|TRBD1|once
CASTPNLGQPYEQYF
TGTGCCAGTACCCCGAATCTGGGACAGCCCTACGAGCAGTACTTC
>TRBJ2-3|TRBV16|NA|NA
CASSTQGASTDTQYF
TGTGCCAGCAGCACCCAAGGGGCTAGCACAGATACGCAGTATTTT
>TRBJ2-5|TRBV2|TRBD2|NA
CASSEGLAGGGETQYF
TGTGCCAGCAGCGAGGGACTAGCGGGAGGAGGGGAGACCCAGTACTTC
>TRBJ1-1|TRBV7-2|TRBD1|NA
CASSFRQGRGTEAFF
TGTGCCAGCAGCTTTAGACAGGGTAGGGGCACTGAAGCTTTCTTT
>TRBJ1-5|TRBV19|TRBD1|once
CASSMGQGEFQPQHF
TGTGCCAGTAGTATGGGACAGGGGGAATTTCAGCCCCAGCATTTT
>TRBJ1-5|TRBV5-5|TRBD1|once
CASSLADRGIGQPQHF
TGTGCCAGCAGCTTGGCCGACAGGGGGATCGGTCAGCCCCAGCATTTT
>TRBJ2-7|TRBV28|NA|NA
CASSPTPVYEQYF
TGTGCCAGCAGCCCCACCCCAGTATACGAGCAGTACTTC
>TRBJ1-4|TRBV9|TRBD1|NA
CASSAGQGANEKLFF
TGTGCCAGCAGCGCTGGACAGGGGGCTAATGAAAAACTGTTTTTT
>TRBJ2-5|TRBV10-3|NA|NA
CAISGQRSETQYF
TGTGCCATCAGTGGACAGAGAAGCGAGACCCAGTACTTC
>TRBJ2-4|TRBV4-1|TRBD2|NA
CASSQDSGIAKNIQYF
TGCGCCAGCAGCCAAGATAGCGGGATAGCCAAAAACATTCAGTACTTC
>TRBJ1-6|TRBV6-1|TRBD1|NA
CASSEKRGTGANSPLHF
TGTGCCAGCAGTGAAAAAAGGGGGACAGGGGCGAATTCACCCCTCCACTTT
>TRBJ1-2|TRBV3-1/TRBV3-2|NA|NA
CASSQAGNGYTF
TGTGCCAGCAGCCAAGCAGGGAATGGCTACACCTTC
>TRBJ2-3|TRBV10-2|NA|NA
CASSDRTGADTQYF
TGCGCCAGCAGTGATCGGACGGGAGCAGATACGCAGTATTTT
>TRBJ2-3|TRBV29-1|TRBD2|NA
CSANGAGGYTDTQYF
TGCAGCGCGAATGGAGCGGGAGGGTACACAGATACGCAGTATTTT
>TRBJ1-1|TRBV4-1|TRBD1|few
CASSRTGQGFEAFF
TGCGCCAGCAGCCGTACCGGACAGGGATTTGAAGCTTTCTTT
>TRBJ2-3|TRBV30|NA|NA
CAWSLRERTDTQYF
TGTGCCTGGAGTCTACGGGAGAGGACAGATACGCAGTATTTT
>TRBJ2-5|TRBV2|TRBD1|NA
CASSRDRGLETQYF
TGTGCCAGCAGTCGGGACAGGGGCCTCGAGACCCAGTACTTC
>TRBJ2-6|TRBV7-3|NA|NA
CASSPTSGANVLTF
TGTGCCAGCAGCCCTACCTCAGGGGCCAACGTCCTGACTTTC
>TRBJ1-2|TRBV4-3|NA|NA
CASSQDSNGGIYGYTF
TGCGCCAGCAGCCAAGACAGTAACGGGGGAATCTATGGCTACACCTTC
>TRBJ1-2|TRBV5-5|NA|once
CASSLAPTDYGYTF
TGTGCCAGCAGCTTGGCCCCGACAGACTATGGCTACACCTTC
>TRBJ2-5|TRBV15|TRBD2|NA
CATSRLLAPQETQYF
TGTGCCACCAGCAGACTACTAGCGCCCCAAGAGACCCAGTACTTC
>TRBJ1-2|TRBV30|TRBD1|NA
CAWSASPGQANYGYTF
TGTGCCTGGAGTGCTAGCCCGGGACAGGCTAACTATGGCTACACCTTC
>TRBJ1-2|TRBV7-9|TRBD1|NA
CASSLSDRGSWGYTF
TGTGCCAGCAGCTTATCCGACAGGGGATCATGGGGCTACACCTTC
>TRBJ2-5|TRBV18|NA|NA
CASSQLAMETQYF
TGTGCCAGCTCACAGCTAGCGATGGAGACCCAGTACTTC
>TRBJ1-2|TRBV10-3|TRBD1|NA
CAINDLGQGADGYTF
TGTGCCATCAACGATCTTGGACAGGGGGCTGATGGCTACACCTTC
>TRBJ2-3|TRBV28|NA|NA
CASRPTGTDTQYF
TGTGCCAGCAGACCGACAGGAACAGATACGCAGTATTTT
>TRBJ1-2|TRBV7-9|TRBD1|NA
CASSFDRDREILDYGYTF
TGTGCCAGCAGCTTTGACCGGGACAGGGAAATCTTAGACTATGGCTACACCTTC
>TRBJ2-1|TRBV14|NA|NA
CASSPILTGDNEQFF
TGTGCCAGCAGCCCAATATTAACAGGCGACAATGAGCAGTTCTTC
>TRBJ2-5|TRBV6-1|TRBD1|NA
CASTERQGSIRETQYF
TGTGCCAGCACTGAAAGACAGGGGAGTATAAGAGAGACCCAGTACTTC
>TRBJ2-7|TRBV6-4|NA|NA
CASSEVRGGEQYF
TGTGCCAGCAGTGAAGTTCGGGGAGGCGAGCAGTACTTC
>TRBJ2-7|TRBV5-4|TRBD1|once
CASSLAGTGGFYEQYF
TGTGCCAGCAGCTTGGCAGGGACAGGGGGCTTCTACGAGCAGTACTTC
>TRBJ2-5|TRBV7-2|TRBD1|NA
CASSLRQGETQYF
TGTGCCAGCAGCTTACGACAGGGAGAGACCCAGTACTTC
>TRBJ2-2|TRBV19|NA|NA
CASSILQVNTGELFF
TGTGCCAGTAGTATACTGCAGGTGAACACCGGGGAGCTGTTTTTT
>TRBJ1-2|TRBV5-1|TRBD1|NA
CASSLADYRGPFDGYTF
TGCGCCAGCAGCTTGGCCGACTACAGGGGGCCGTTTGATGGCTACACCTTC
>TRBJ2-7|TRBV9|TRBD1|few
CASSLLGQANSYEQYF
TGTGCCAGCAGTCTCCTGGGACAGGCAAACTCCTACGAGCAGTACTTC
>TRBJ2-3|TRBV7-3|TRBD1|NA
CASSGQADVTQYF
TGTGCCAGCAGCGGACAGGCGGACGTTACGCAGTATTTT
>TRBJ1-3|TRBV3-1/TRBV3-2|TRBD1|NA
CASSQDRGQGSGNTIYF
TGTGCCAGCAGCCAAGATAGGGGACAGGGCTCTGGAAACACCATATATTTT
>TRBJ1-4|TRBV11-2|TRBD1|NA
CASSRNPTGVSNEKLFF
TGTGCCAGCAGCCGAAACCCGACAGGGGTATCGAATGAAAAACTGTTTTTT
>TRBJ1-5|TRBV28|TRBD1|NA
CASSWGQPNQPQHF
TGTGCCAGCAGTTGGGGACAGCCGAATCAGCCCCAGCATTTT
>TRBJ2-3|TRBV2|NA|NA
CASIVAGLQYF
TGTGCCAGCATTGTTGCAGGTCTGCAGTATTTT
>TRBJ2-7|TRBV15|TRBD2|few
CATSRDLAGAYYEQYF
TGTGCCACCAGCAGAGATCTAGCGGGCGCATACTACGAGCAGTACTTC
>TRBJ2-7|TRBV28|TRBD2|NA
CASSPAGVYEQYF
TGTGCCAGCAGTCCCGCGGGAGTCTACGAGCAGTACTTC